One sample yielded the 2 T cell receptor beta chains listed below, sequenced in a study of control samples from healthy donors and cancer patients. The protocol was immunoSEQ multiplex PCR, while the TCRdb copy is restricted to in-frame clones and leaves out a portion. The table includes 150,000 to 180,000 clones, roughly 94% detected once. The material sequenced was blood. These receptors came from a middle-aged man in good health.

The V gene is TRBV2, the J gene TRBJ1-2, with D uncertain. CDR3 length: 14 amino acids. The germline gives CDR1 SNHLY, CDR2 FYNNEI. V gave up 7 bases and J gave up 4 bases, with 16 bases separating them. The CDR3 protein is CASNFRGLSYGYTF. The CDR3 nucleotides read TGTGCCAGCAACTTCCGGGGTCTGAGCTATGGCTACACCTTC.

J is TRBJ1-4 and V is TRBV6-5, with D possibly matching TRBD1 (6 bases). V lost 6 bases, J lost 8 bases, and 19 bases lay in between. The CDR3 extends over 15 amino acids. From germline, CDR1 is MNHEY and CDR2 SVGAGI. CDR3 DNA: TGTGCCAGCAGATCACAGGGCGGCCCAGGCGAAAAACTGTTTTTT. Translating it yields CASRSQGGPGEKLFF.